The 9 T cell receptor beta chains below were found in one sample sequenced in a study of CD8 T cells in Susac syndrome. An amount of RNA that ranged from about 0.45 to 1 ug was reverse transcribed with random hexamers. In TCRdb, the immunoSEQ multiplex PCR reads were re-called with MiXCR into one record per CDR3 protein. The data show around 130,000 distinct CDR3 sequences, about 93% seen once. Sequences were obtained from CD8+ T cells from PBMCs. The receptors shown here come from a human donor with multiple sclerosis.

This rearrangement joins TRBV4-3 to TRBJ2-3, with 12 bases lining up with TRBD2. This CDR3 comprises 18 residues. Per the germline V gene, CDR1 is LGHNA and CDR2 is YSLEER. J gave up 4 bases and V 1 base, and 9 bases lay outside the gene matches. The CDR3 region has the DNA TGCGCCAGCAGCCAAGCCCTAGCGGGAGGGCCGGAGGCAGATACGCAGTATTTT. The encoded protein is CASSQALAGGPEADTQYF.

V gene TRBV5-1 combines with J gene TRBJ1-1, with a possible D match to TRBD1 (6 bases). The CDR3 runs to 14 residues. Trimming took 5 bases from V and 4 from J, leaving 15 bases between them. Germline values: CDR1 SGHRS, CDR2 YFSETQ. The CDR3 DNA follows: TGCGCCAGCAGTTATAACGGACAGACCACTGAAGCTTTCTTT. Its protein is CASSYNGQTTEAFF.

The chain carries TRBV28 and TRBJ2-1; no firm D call. Germline-derived CDR1 and CDR2 are MDHEN and SYDVKM. Trimming pared 3 bases from V and 7 bases from J, leaving 7 bases between. This CDR3 contains 12 residues. The CDR3 coding sequence is TGTGCCAGCAGTTTTCTCCGAAATGAGCAGTTCTTC. It encodes CASSFLRNEQFF.

V and J are TRBV28 and TRBJ1-1; a weak D match, TRBD1 (6 bases). The CDR3 is 15 residues long. V was clipped by 2 bases and J by 0 bases, with 10 bases between them. Germline V CDR1 and CDR2: MDHEN, SYDVKM. The CDR3 protein is CASSLLPGVNTEAFF. CDR3 nucleotides: TGTGCCAGCAGTTTACTCCCAGGGGTGAACACTGAAGCTTTCTTT. Drawing the rest from reference TRBV28 and TRBJ1-1, the complete variable domain is DVKVTQSSRYLVKRTGEKVFLECVQDMDHENMFWYRQDPGLGLRLIYFSYDVKMKEKGDIPEGYSVSREKKERFSLILESASTNQTSMYLCASSLLPGVNTEAFFGQGTRLTVV.

The J gene is TRBJ2-5, the V gene TRBV4-3; the D gene is possibly TRBD1 (6 bases). CDR1 is LGHNA and CDR2 is YSLEER in the germline V gene. V shed 4 bases and J shed 3 bases, with 15 bases lying between them. The CDR3 totals 15 residues. As DNA, the CDR3 is TGCGCCAGCAGCCCTCGTAGGGGGACGGAAGAGACCCAGTACTTC. This sequence encodes CASSPRRGTEETQYF.

The V call is TRBV6-4, the J call TRBJ1-1; 9 nucleotides agree with TRBD1. The germline V gene has CDR1 MRHNA and CDR2 SNTAGT. Trimming removed 6 bases from V and 1 base from J; junction bases left unmatched: 3. There are 14 residues in the CDR3. CDR3 nucleotide sequence: TGTGCCAGCAGAAGGACAGGGGAGAACACTGAAGCTTTCTTT. Amino acid sequence: CASRRTGENTEAFF.

The chain employs TRBV14 and TRBJ2-1; D may be TRBD1 or TRBD2 (6 bases each). This CDR3 contains 17 residues. Germline V CDR1 and CDR2: SGHDN, FVKESK. Between the trimmed V and J ends, which lost 0 bases and 8 bases, there was a span of 20 bases. As DNA, the CDR3 is TGTGCCAGCAGCCAAGAGGGAGGAACAGGGTGGGACGATGAGCAGTTCTTC. This translates into CASSQEGGTGWDDEQFF.

The chain uses TRBV29-1 and TRBJ2-7, with D maybe TRBD1 (6 bases). V dropped 6 bases and J dropped 3 bases, with 12 bases sitting between them. This CDR3 has 12 residues. Germline assignment: CDR1 SQVTM and CDR2 ANQGSEA. The CDR3 DNA is TGCAGCGTACGACAGGACGACTACGAGCAGTACTTC. It codes for CSVRQDDYEQYF.

The chain couples TRBV9 to TRBJ2-2; D perhaps matches TRBD1 (6 bases). Germline V lookup: CDR1 SGDLS, CDR2 YYNGEE. V lost 0 bases to trimming and J lost 7 bases, with 13 bases between them. CDR3 size: 15 residues. CDR3 nucleotides: TGTGCCAGCAGCGTAGTGGACAGCCTTTTCGGGGAGCTGTTTTTT. Protein: CASSVVDSLFGELFF.